Listed here are 14 T cell receptor beta chains from one sample, sequenced in a study of cytomegalovirus exposure and HLA in healthy donors. Primers: 60 Vbeta forward and 13 Jbeta reverse. Profiling relied on immunoSEQ multiplex PCR, and the TCRdb table lists in-frame clones only, not all of them. The listing records 60,000 to 65,000 clones. The specimen was PBMCs. Source of these receptors: a man aged 30 to 39 in good health and CMV-seropositive.

This chain connects TRBV4-1 to TRBJ2-7, with a weak D call TRBD1 (6 bases). The germline V gene has CDR1 MGHRA and CDR2 YSYEKL. The length of the CDR3 is 14 residues. V shed 6 bases and J shed 3 bases, with 15 bases lying between them. CDR3 residues: CASRPRDTYYEQYF. CDR3 nucleotides: TGCGCCAGCAGACCCCGGGACACCTACTACGAGCAGTACTTC.

The chain is built from TRBV10-3 and TRBJ2-7, with TRBD1 matching 8 bases. This CDR3 region has 15 residues. CDR1 is ENHRY and CDR2 is SYGVKD in the germline V gene. Trimming cost V 4 bases and J 4 bases; bases outside gene matches: 9. The CDR3, as DNA: TGTGCCATCAGTGGACCCGGGACAGGAGAATACGAGCAGTACTTC. It yields the protein CAISGPGTGEYEQYF.

V is TRBV5-3 and J is TRBJ2-7, with 7 bases fitting TRBD1. TRBV5-3 is reported as an ORF; its role is uncertain. The CDR3 spans 14 residues. J gave up 3 bases and V 4 bases, and 7 bases lay outside the gene matches. The CDR3 loop is CARSPRDRDYEQYF. The CDR3 DNA reads as TGTGCCAGAAGCCCCCGGGACAGAGACTACGAGCAGTACTTC.

V usage is TRBV2 and J usage is TRBJ1-4; maybe TRBD1 (5 bases). The CDR3 totals 13 residues. V lost 6 bases and J 8 bases, leaving 13 bases between the germline ends. CDR1 is SNHLY and CDR2 is FYNNEI in the germline V gene. The CDR3 sequence is CASRETEVEKLFF. CDR3 coding DNA: TGTGCCAGCAGAGAGACAGAGGTAGAAAAACTGTTTTTT. The full variable domain, completed using reference TRBV2 and TRBJ1-4, is EPEVTQTPSHQVTQMGQEVILRCVPISNHLYFYWYRQILGQKVEFLVSFYNNEISEKSEIFDDQFSVERPDGSNFTLKIRSTKLEDSAMYFCASRETEVEKLFFGSGTQLSVL.

The chain couples TRBV10-2 to TRBJ2-7; 13 positions match TRBD2. This CDR3 has 14 amino acids. Germline V gene lookup returns CDR1 WSHSY and CDR2 SAAADI. V trimming: 2 bases; J trimming: 6 bases; junction bases outside the gene matches: 1. The CDR3 loop reads CASSEGLAGVEQYF. The CDR3 region has the DNA TGCGCCAGCAGTGAGGGACTAGCGGGAGTCGAGCAGTACTTC.

The V gene is TRBV13, the J gene TRBJ1-6; 8 nucleotides match TRBD1. Per the germline V gene, CDR1 is PRHDT and CDR2 is FYEKMQ (reference sequence). Losses at the gene ends were 8 bases for V and 4 bases for J; bases not matched to a gene: 7. The CDR3 runs to 15 residues. CDR3 in DNA: TGTGCCAGCCGGGCAGGGGGCGCTTATAATTCACCCCTCCACTTT. Translated, it gives CASRAGGAYNSPLHF. The whole variable domain, remainder taken from reference TRBV13 and TRBJ1-6, is AAGVIQSPRHLIKEKRETATLKCYPIPRHDTVYWYQQGPGQDPQFLISFYEKMQSDKGSIPDRFSAQQFSDYHSELNMSSLELGDSALYFCASRAGGAYNSPLHFGNGTRLTVT.

The chain couples TRBV6-5 to TRBJ2-6; perhaps TRBD2 as D (6 bases). The CDR3 covers 15 residues. Per the germline V gene, CDR1 is MNHEY and CDR2 is SVGAGI. The ends were cut back, 6 bases at V and 4 bases at J, with 13 bases in the middle. The CDR3 bases are TGTGCCAGCAGCCAACGGAGGGCCGGGGCCAACGTCCTGACTTTC. Its translation is CASSQRRAGANVLTF.

CDR3 sequence: CASRIGLAGVYEQFF. The DNA for the CDR3 is TGTGCCAGCAGGATTGGACTAGCGGGGGTTTATGAGCAGTTCTTC. V is TRBV6-1 and J is TRBJ2-1; TRBD2 matches 13 bases. Germline loops: CDR1 MNHNS, CDR2 SASEGT. Germline trimming cut 6 bases from V and 8 bases from J; bases unmatched to any gene: 7. The CDR3 extends over 15 amino acids.

The chain combines TRBV25-1 with TRBJ1-2; no clear D gene. The CDR3 is 13 residues long. CDR1 and CDR2 from the germline V gene are MGHDK and SYGVNS. The V end lost 1 base, the J end lost 11 bases, and 14 bases lay between the germline ends. CDR3 in amino acids: CASSESERYGYTF. The CDR3 DNA reads TGTGCCAGCAGTGAATCTGAGCGGTACGGATACACCTTC.

The rearrangement links TRBV7-9 to TRBJ2-7; the D gene is possibly TRBD1 (6 bases). V was clipped by 4 bases and J by 2 bases, with 15 bases between them. CDR1 and CDR2 from the germline V gene are SEHNR and FQNEAQ (reference sequence). The length of the CDR3 is 15 residues. The DNA for the CDR3 is TGTGCCAGCAGCTCACATGACAGGAGCGCCTACGAGCAGTACTTC. Amino acids: CASSSHDRSAYEQYF.

The chain uses TRBV30 and TRBJ1-1; no clear D. This CDR3 contains 15 residues. Trimming stripped 3 bases from V and 4 bases from J, with 18 bases between. Germline V lookup: CDR1 GTSNPN, CDR2 SVGIG (reference sequence). The CDR3: CAWRVLGPPGTEAFF. CDR3 DNA: TGTGCCTGGAGGGTATTAGGCCCACCGGGCACTGAAGCTTTCTTT. The full variable domain, with the rest looked up from reference TRBV30 and TRBJ1-1, is SQTIHQWPATLVQPVGSPLSLECTVEGTSNPNLYWYRQAAGRGLQLLFYSVGIGQISSEVPQNLSASRPQDRQFILSSKKLLLSDSGFYLCAWRVLGPPGTEAFFGQGTRLTVV.

This sequence joins TRBV7-8 and TRBJ1-3; 8 bases align to TRBD1. V dropped 5 bases and J dropped 0; count of bases not matched to a gene: 6. The CDR3 contains 16 residues. The germline V gene encodes CDR1 SGHVS and CDR2 FQNEAQ. CDR3 coding DNA: TGTGCCAGCAGCGACGGGACAGGAATCTCTGGAAACACCATATATTTT. It yields the protein CASSDGTGISGNTIYF.

This sequence joins TRBV5-1 and TRBJ1-1, with D uncertain. CDR1 and CDR2 from the germline V gene are SGHRS and YFSETQ. The CDR3 sequence is 15 residues long. The V end lost 2 bases, the J end lost 1 base, and 12 bases lay between the germline ends. This chain's CDR3 is CASSLGVASNTEAFF. CDR3 coding DNA: TGCGCCAGCAGCTTAGGAGTGGCGTCGAACACTGAAGCTTTCTTT.

The chain couples TRBV30 to TRBJ2-2; D gene ambiguous. The CDR3 runs 13 residues. Germline V gene lookup returns CDR1 GTSNPN and CDR2 SVGIG (reference sequence). Trimming cost V 0 bases and J 7 bases, with 9 bases left between them. CDR3 DNA sequence: TGTGCCTGGAGTGTACAGAGTTTCGGGGAGCTGTTTTTT. This translates into CAWSVQSFGELFF.